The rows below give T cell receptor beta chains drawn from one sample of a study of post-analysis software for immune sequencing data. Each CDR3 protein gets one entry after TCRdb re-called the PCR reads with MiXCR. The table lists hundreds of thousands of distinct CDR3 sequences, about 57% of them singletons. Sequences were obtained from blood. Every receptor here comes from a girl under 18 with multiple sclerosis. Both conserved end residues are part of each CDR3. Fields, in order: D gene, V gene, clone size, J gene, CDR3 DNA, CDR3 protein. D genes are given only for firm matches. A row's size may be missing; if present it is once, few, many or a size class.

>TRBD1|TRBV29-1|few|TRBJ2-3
TGCAGCGTTGAGGCGCCCAATTCAGGGGGCAGAACAGATACGCAGTATTTT
CSVEAPNSGGRTDTQYF
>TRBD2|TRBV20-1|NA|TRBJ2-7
TGCAGTGCTAGAGATGATAGAGCGGGGGGCGAGCAGTACTTC
CSARDDRAGGEQYF
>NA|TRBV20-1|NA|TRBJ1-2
TGCAGTGCTAGTTTGGAAGGGAAGACTAATTTGGGTGGCTACACCTTC
CSASLEGKTNLGGYTF
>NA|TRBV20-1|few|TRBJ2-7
TGCAGTGCCATTTTCAGGGGAGGCTACGAGCAGTACTTC
CSAIFRGGYEQYF
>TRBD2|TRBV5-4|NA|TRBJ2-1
TGTGCCAGCAGCTTGGATGGCGGGAGGACCTTCTCCTACAGTGAGCAGTTCTTC
CASSLDGGRTFSYSEQFF
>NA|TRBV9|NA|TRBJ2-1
TGTGCCAGCAGCGTAGTGCGGATCAGCTCCTACAATGAGCAGTTCTTC
CASSVVRISSYNEQFF
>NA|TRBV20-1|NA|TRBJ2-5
TGCAGTGCTAGAGAGGAGGGCAGTTTGAGGTGGGAGACCCAGTACTTC
CSAREEGSLRWETQYF
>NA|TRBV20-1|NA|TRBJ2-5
TGCAGTTTCCTGGGGGACCCCCAGGAGACCCAGTACTTC
CSFLGDPQETQYF
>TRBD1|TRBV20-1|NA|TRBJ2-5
TGCAGTGCTAGGATGGGACAGGGAGGATTAGGTCAAGAGACCCAGTACTTC
CSARMGQGGLGQETQYF
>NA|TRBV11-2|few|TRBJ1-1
TGTGCCAGCAGCTTATTGGGGTTGGTGGGCACTGAAGCTTTCTTT
CASSLLGLVGTEAFF
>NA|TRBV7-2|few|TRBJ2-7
TGTGCCAGCAGAACTTCCCCCAGGGCCTACGAGCAGTACTTC
CASRTSPRAYEQYF
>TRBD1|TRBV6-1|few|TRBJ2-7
TGTGCCAGCAGTGAAAGGGACAGCTACGAGCAGTACTTC
CASSERDSYEQYF
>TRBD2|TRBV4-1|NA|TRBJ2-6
TGCGCCAGCAGCCAAGATATTTTAGAGGGACTAAGCTCTGGGGCCAACGTCCTGACTTTC
CASSQDILEGLSSGANVLTF
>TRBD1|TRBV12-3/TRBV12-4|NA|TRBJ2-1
TGTGCCAGCACCAAGGACAGGATATCCTACAATGAGCAGTTCTTC
CASTKDRISYNEQFF
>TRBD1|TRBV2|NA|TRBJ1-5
TGTGCCAGCGGGGGACAGGGCAATCAGCCCCAGCATTTT
CASGGQGNQPQHF
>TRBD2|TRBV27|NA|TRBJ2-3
TGTGCCAGCAGCCCCGGGACTAGCGGGAGTGCTACGCAGTATTTT
CASSPGTSGSATQYF
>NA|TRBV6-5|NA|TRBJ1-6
TGTGCCAGCAGACAGGGCTGGACAGATTATAATTCACCCCTCCACTTT
CASRQGWTDYNSPLHF
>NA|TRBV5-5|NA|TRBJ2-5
TGTGCCAGCAGCTTGGAACTGACAATCGCACAAGAGACCCAGTACTTC
CASSLELTIAQETQYF
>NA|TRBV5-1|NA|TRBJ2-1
TGCGCCAGCAGCCGGGAGAAGGGGCATGAGCAGTTCTTC
CASSREKGHEQFF
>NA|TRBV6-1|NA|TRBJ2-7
TGTGCCAGCAGTTTTTGGACTAATAGGGAGCAGTACTTC
CASSFWTNREQYF
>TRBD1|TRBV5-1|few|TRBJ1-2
TGCGCCAGCAGCGCCAGGACAGGGGGCTATGGCTACACCTTC
CASSARTGGYGYTF
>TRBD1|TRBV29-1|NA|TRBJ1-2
TGCAGCGTCCCCGGGACAGGGGGCATAATTAGTGGCTACACCTTC
CSVPGTGGIISGYTF
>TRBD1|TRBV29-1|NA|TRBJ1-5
TGCAGCGCCCTTACAGGGGGCGGCCCTTTAAGCAATCAGCCCCAGCATTTT
CSALTGGGPLSNQPQHF
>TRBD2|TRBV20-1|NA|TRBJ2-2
TGCAGCGCTAGAGGCGGGACTAGTGTCCCCGGGGAGCTGTTTTTT
CSARGGTSVPGELFF
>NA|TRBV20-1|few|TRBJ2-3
TGCAGTGCTAGAGTTCGGAAACGACAGAGCTTCACAGATACGCAGTATTTT
CSARVRKRQSFTDTQYF
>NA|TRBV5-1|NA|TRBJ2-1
TGCGCCAGCAGCTTGGCCCCAGGGAATGAGCAGTTCTTC
CASSLAPGNEQFF
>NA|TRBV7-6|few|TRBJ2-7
TGTGCCAGCAGCTCCCCTCTTTTGTACGAGCAGTACTTC
CASSSPLLYEQYF
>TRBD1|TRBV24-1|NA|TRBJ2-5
TGTGCCACCAGTGATTTCTCCCGGACAGGGGAAGAGACCCAGTACTTC
CATSDFSRTGEETQYF
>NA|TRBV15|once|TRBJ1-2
TGTGCCACCAGCTCTCTAAGTGTTTCTAACTATGGCTACACCTTC
CATSSLSVSNYGYTF
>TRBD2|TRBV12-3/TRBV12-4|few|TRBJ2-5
TGTGCCAGCAGTCCGGGACTAGCGGGGAGGGCCCTTCAAGAGACCCAGTACTTC
CASSPGLAGRALQETQYF
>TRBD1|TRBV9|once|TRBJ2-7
TGTGCCAGCAGCGTCTTCGACAGGGACGAGCAGTACTTC
CASSVFDRDEQYF
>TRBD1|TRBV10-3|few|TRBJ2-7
TGTGCCATCACCGGGACAGGTCCCTACGAGCAGTACTTC
CAITGTGPYEQYF
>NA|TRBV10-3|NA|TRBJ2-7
TGTGCCATCAAAGCCGGGACCGCGAGCTCCTACGAGCAGTACTTC
CAIKAGTASSYEQYF
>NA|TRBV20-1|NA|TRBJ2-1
TGCAGTGCTAGCCCCCGTCGGGGGGAGCAGTTCTTC
CSASPRRGEQFF
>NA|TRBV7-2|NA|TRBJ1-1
TGTGCCAGCAGCTTAATCCGATTGAACACTGAAGCTTTCTTT
CASSLIRLNTEAFF
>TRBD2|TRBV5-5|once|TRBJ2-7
TGTGCCAGCAGCTTGGGATTCCGGACTAGCGAGTCCTACGAGCAGTACTTC
CASSLGFRTSESYEQYF
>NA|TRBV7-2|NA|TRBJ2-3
TGTGCCAGCAACTTATTTGGGGTCTCTCGGGGGGATACGCAGTATTTT
CASNLFGVSRGDTQYF
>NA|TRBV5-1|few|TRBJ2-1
TGCGCCAGCAGCTTAGCGGAGAGCTCCTACAATGAGCAGTTCTTC
CASSLAESSYNEQFF
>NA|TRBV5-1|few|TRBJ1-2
TGCGCCAGCAGCCAGGAGGGCAGGGAAGGCTATGGCTACACCTTC
CASSQEGREGYGYTF
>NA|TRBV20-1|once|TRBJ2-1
TGCAGTGCTCTTTCGATCCATGTTCGAGATGAGCAGTTCTTC
CSALSIHVRDEQFF
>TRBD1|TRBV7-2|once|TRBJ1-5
TGTGCCAGCAGCTTGGTAGGGACAGGGCTCAATCAGCCCCAGCATTTT
CASSLVGTGLNQPQHF
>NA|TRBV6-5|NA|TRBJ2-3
TGTGCCAGCCATGAAGGGGTACACACAGATACGCAGTATTTT
CASHEGVHTDTQYF
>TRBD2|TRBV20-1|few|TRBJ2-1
TGCAGTGTTCTAATAGCGGGAGTTCGGTTTGAGCAGTTCTTC
CSVLIAGVRFEQFF
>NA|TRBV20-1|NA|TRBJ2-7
TGCAGTGCTTCCGTGAGACGGCTCAACGAGCAGTACTTC
CSASVRRLNEQYF
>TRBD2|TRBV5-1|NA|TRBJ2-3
TGCGCCAGCACCCGGGACCCGGGAGGAGCGCAGTATTTT
CASTRDPGGAQYF
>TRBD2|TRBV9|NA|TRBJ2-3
TGTGCCAGCAGCGGGGGGGGACTCACAGATACGCAGTATTTT
CASSGGGLTDTQYF
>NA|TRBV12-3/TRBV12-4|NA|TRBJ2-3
TGTGTCAGCAGCACGAGAGTGATGGCAGATACGCAGTATTTT
CVSSTRVMADTQYF
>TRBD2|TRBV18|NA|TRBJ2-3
TGTGCCAGCTCACCGCGGACTAGCGGGAGGAGTAGCACAGATACGCAGTATTTT
CASSPRTSGRSSTDTQYF
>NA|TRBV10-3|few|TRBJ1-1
TGTGCCATCAGTGACCAGCACACTGAAGCTTTCTTT
CAISDQHTEAFF
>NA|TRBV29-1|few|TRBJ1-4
TGCAGCGCTCTCGCGGGGGAAAAACTGTTTTTT
CSALAGEKLFF
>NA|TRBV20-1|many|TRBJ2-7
TGCAGTGCTAGGGAGACTAGTGACTACGAGCAGTACTTC
CSARETSDYEQYF
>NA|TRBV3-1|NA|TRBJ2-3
TGTGCCAGCAGACCACGATGGAACGACACAGATACGCAGTATTTT
CASRPRWNDTDTQYF
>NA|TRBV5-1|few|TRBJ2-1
TGCGCCAGCAGCATTAACAGGGCGAGCTCCTACAATGAGCAGTTCTTC
CASSINRASSYNEQFF
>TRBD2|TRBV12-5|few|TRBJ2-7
TGTGCTAGCGCTTTTGGGGGGGCCTACGAGCAGTACTTC
CASAFGGAYEQYF
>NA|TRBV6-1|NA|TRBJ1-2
TGTGCCAGCAGTGCCGACTTGGCGGCCTATGGCTACACCTTC
CASSADLAAYGYTF
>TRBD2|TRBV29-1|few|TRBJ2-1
TGCAGCGTTGAAGATCCTAGCGGGACCCACAATGAGCAGTTCTTC
CSVEDPSGTHNEQFF
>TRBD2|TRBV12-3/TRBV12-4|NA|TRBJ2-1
TGTGCCAGCAGTTCGGGTAGCGGGAGCTCCTACAATGAGCAGTTCTTC
CASSSGSGSSYNEQFF